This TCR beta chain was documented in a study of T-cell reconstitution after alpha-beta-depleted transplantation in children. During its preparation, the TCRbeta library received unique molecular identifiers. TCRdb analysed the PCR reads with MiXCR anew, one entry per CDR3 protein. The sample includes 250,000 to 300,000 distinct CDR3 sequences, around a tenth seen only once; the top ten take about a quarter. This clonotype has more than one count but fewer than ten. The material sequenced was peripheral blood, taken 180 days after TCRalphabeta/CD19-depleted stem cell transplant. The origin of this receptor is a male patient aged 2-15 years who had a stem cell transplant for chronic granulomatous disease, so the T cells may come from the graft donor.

CDR3 amino acids: CASSPRGGPNQPQHF. The DNA for the CDR3 is TGTGCCAGCAGCCCGCGGGGGGGTCCCAATCAGCCCCAGCATTTT. The rearrangement uses TRBV12-3 or TRBV12-4 and TRBJ1-5; tentative D call: TRBD1 (5 bases). V shed 6 bases and J shed 3 bases, with 15 bases lying between them. The CDR3 contains 15 residues.